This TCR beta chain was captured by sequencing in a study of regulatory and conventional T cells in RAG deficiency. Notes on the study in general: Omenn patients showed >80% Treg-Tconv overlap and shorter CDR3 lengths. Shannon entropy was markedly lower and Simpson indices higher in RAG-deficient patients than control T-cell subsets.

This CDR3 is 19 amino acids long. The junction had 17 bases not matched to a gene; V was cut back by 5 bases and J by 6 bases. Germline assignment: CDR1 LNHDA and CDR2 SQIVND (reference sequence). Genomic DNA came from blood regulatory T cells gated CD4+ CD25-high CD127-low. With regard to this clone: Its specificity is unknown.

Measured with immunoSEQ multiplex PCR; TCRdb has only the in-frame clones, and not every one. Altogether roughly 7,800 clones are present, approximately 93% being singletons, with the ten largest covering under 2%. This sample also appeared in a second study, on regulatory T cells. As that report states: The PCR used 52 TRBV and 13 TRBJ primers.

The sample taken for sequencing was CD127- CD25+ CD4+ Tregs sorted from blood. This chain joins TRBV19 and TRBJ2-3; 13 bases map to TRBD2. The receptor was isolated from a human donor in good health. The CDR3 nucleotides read TGTGCCAGTAGTTCGATAGCCCTCACTAGCGGGGGGGCCGGTGATACGCAGTATTTT. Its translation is CASSSIALTSGGAGDTQYF.